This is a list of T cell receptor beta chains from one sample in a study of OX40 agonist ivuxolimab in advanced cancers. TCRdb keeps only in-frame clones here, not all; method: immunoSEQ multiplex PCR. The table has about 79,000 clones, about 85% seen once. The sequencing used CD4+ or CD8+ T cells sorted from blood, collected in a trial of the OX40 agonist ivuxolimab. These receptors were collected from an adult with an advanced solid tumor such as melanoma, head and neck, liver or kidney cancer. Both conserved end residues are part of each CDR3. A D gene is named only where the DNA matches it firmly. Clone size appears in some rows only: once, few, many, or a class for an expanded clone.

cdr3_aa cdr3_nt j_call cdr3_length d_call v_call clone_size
CASSQVGSYNEQFF TGCGCCAGCAGCCAAGTAGGTTCCTACAATGAGCAGTTCTTC TRBJ2-1 14 - TRBV4-3 -
CASRRTVGSYEQYF TGTGCCAGCAGGAGGACAGTCGGTAGCTACGAGCAGTACTTC TRBJ2-7 14 - TRBV2 -
CASSQDGPTTQYF TGCGCCAGCAGCCAAGATGGACCGACCACGCAGTATTTT TRBJ2-3 13 - TRBV4-3 -
CASKKGAAFF TGTGCCAGCAAGAAGGGGGCGGCTTTCTTT TRBJ1-1 10 TRBD1 TRBV2 -
CASSVDGWGSYEQYF TGTGCCAGCAGCGTAGATGGGTGGGGGTCCTACGAGCAGTACTTC TRBJ2-7 15 - TRBV9 -
CASSLPTGGGETQYF TGTGCCAGCAGTTTGCCGACAGGGGGAGGAGAGACCCAGTACTTC TRBJ2-5 15 TRBD1 TRBV28 -
CASSSPSGTGTYEQYF TGTGCCAGCAGCTCGCCATCCGGGACAGGCACCTACGAGCAGTACTTC TRBJ2-7 16 TRBD1 TRBV7-2 -
CASSDEPVSGYEQYF TGTGCCAGCAGTGATGAGCCCGTTAGCGGCTACGAGCAGTACTTC TRBJ2-7 15 - TRBV6-1 -
CASSGYNEQFF TGTGCCAGCAGTGGCTACAATGAGCAGTTCTTC TRBJ2-1 11 - TRBV25-1 -
CASSPQGPLTYEQYF TGTGCCAGCAGCCCCCAGGGACCGCTTACCTACGAGCAGTACTTC TRBJ2-7 15 - TRBV11-3 -
CASSEIGTNTGELFF TGCGCCAGCAGTGAGATCGGCACAAACACCGGGGAGCTGTTTTTT TRBJ2-2 15 - TRBV10-1 -
CASSKEGGRAGYEQYF TGTGCCAGCAGCAAAGAAGGGGGGAGGGCCGGCTACGAGCAGTACTTC TRBJ2-7 16 - TRBV21-1 -
CASSLGQGVLGTGELFF TGCGCCAGCAGCTTGGGACAGGGGGTCCTCGGTACCGGGGAGCTGTTTTTT TRBJ2-2 17 TRBD1 TRBV5-1 once
CASSDGTGLFGQYF TGTGCCAGCAGTGACGGGACAGGCCTCTTTGGGCAGTACTTC TRBJ2-7 14 TRBD1 TRBV11-2 -
CASSESISGELFF TGCGCCAGCAGTGAGTCTATCAGCGGGGAGCTGTTTTTT TRBJ2-2 13 - TRBV10-2 -
CASSPLMGLQESGELFF TGTGCCAGCAGCCCTCTTATGGGCCTGCAGGAGTCCGGGGAGCTGTTTTTT TRBJ2-2 17 - TRBV7-9 few
CASSLGGQGSGTQYF TGTGCCAGCAGCCTGGGGGGGCAGGGTAGTGGGACCCAGTACTTC TRBJ2-5 15 - TRBV28 -
CASSQNPGTSETSQYF TGCGCCAGCAGCCAAAATCCCGGGACTAGCGAAACCTCTCAGTACTTC TRBJ2-7 16 TRBD2 TRBV5-1 once
CASSPPSGYHYGYTF TGTGCCAGCAGTCCCCCCTCAGGGTACCACTATGGCTACACCTTC TRBJ1-2 15 - TRBV9 few
CASSKGPGLSEKLFF TGTGCCAGCAGTAAAGGGCCAGGTCTAAGCGAAAAACTGTTTTTT TRBJ1-4 15 - TRBV27 few
CASSAWGTETYEQYF TGTGCCAGTTCCGCCTGGGGGACAGAGACATACGAGCAGTACTTC TRBJ2-7 15 TRBD1 TRBV19 once
CASSRTANTEAFF TGTGCCAGCAGCCGGACAGCGAACACTGAAGCTTTCTTT TRBJ1-1 13 - TRBV7-3 -
CASSDEGTGGSDTQYF TGTGCCAGCAGCGACGAAGGGACAGGGGGTTCAGATACGCAGTATTTT TRBJ2-3 16 TRBD1 TRBV11-3 -
CAINSGPSKDTQYF TGTGCCATCAATTCCGGGCCGAGCAAAGATACGCAGTATTTT TRBJ2-3 14 - TRBV10-3 -
CASSFLAGGNTGELFF TGCGCCAGCAGCTTTCTAGCGGGAGGGAACACCGGGGAGCTGTTTTTT TRBJ2-2 16 TRBD2 TRBV5-1 -
CASSPRASGGLEQFF TGCGCCAGCAGCCCACGAGCTTCGGGAGGGCTTGAGCAGTTCTTC TRBJ2-1 15 TRBD2 TRBV5-1 -
CASSLFAGNNEQFF TGTGCCAGCAGCTTATTCGCGGGAAACAATGAGCAGTTCTTC TRBJ2-1 14 - TRBV7-9 -
CASSLRGSYEQYF TGTGCCAGCAGTTTAAGAGGGTCATACGAGCAGTACTTC TRBJ2-7 13 - TRBV27 -
CASSQAGRFSGANVLTF TGCGCCAGCAGCCAAGCGGGACGCTTCTCTGGGGCCAACGTCCTGACTTTC TRBJ2-6 17 - TRBV4-1 -
CASSGTGYLFETQYF TGTGCCAGCAGCGGCACAGGGTATCTATTCGAGACCCAGTACTTC TRBJ2-5 15 - TRBV11-1 once
CASSMGLGVNEQFF TGTGCCAGTAGTATGGGACTAGGGGTAAATGAGCAGTTCTTC TRBJ2-1 14 TRBD2 TRBV19 -
CASRPSPTSGTRYEQYF TGTGCCAGCAGACCCTCCCCGACTAGCGGCACCCGCTACGAGCAGTACTTC TRBJ2-7 17 TRBD2 TRBV11-2 -
CASSQELAANTQYF TGTGCCAGCAGCCAAGAACTGGCCGCGAATACGCAGTATTTT TRBJ2-3 14 - TRBV4-2 -
CSAHEIYGYTF TGCAGCGCACATGAGATTTATGGCTACACCTTC TRBJ1-2 11 - TRBV29-1 -
CAISEPGWTEAFF TGTGCCATCAGTGAACCAGGGTGGACTGAAGCTTTCTTT TRBJ1-1 13 - TRBV10-3 -
CAWSRSVLNYGYTF TGTGCCTGGAGTCGGTCTGTCCTAAACTATGGCTACACCTTC TRBJ1-2 14 - TRBV30 -
CAISEGAREGRQECEQYF TGTGCCATCAGTGAGGGGGCGCGGGAGGGCCGGCAGGAATGCGAGCAGTACTTC TRBJ2-7 18 TRBD2 TRBV10-3 -
CASSLNSENEQFF TGTGCCAGCAGCTTAAATTCCGAGAATGAGCAGTTCTTC TRBJ2-1 13 - TRBV7-9 once
CASSLSPNSGNTIYF TGTGCCAGCAGCTTATCTCCGAACTCTGGAAACACCATATATTTT TRBJ1-3 15 - TRBV7-3 -
CASSEAGGQPQHF TGTGCCAGCAGTGAAGCAGGGGGCCAGCCCCAGCATTTT TRBJ1-5 13 TRBD1 TRBV2 few
CASSLEGHSNQPQHF TGTGCCAGCAGCTTGGAGGGCCATAGCAATCAGCCCCAGCATTTT TRBJ1-5 15 - TRBV5-5 -
CASAISEEQYF TGTGCCAGCGCGATCTCGGAGGAGCAGTACTTC TRBJ2-5 11 - TRBV7-9 -
CASSTREQFF TGTGCCAGCAGTACTCGGGAGCAGTTCTTC TRBJ2-1 10 - TRBV28 -